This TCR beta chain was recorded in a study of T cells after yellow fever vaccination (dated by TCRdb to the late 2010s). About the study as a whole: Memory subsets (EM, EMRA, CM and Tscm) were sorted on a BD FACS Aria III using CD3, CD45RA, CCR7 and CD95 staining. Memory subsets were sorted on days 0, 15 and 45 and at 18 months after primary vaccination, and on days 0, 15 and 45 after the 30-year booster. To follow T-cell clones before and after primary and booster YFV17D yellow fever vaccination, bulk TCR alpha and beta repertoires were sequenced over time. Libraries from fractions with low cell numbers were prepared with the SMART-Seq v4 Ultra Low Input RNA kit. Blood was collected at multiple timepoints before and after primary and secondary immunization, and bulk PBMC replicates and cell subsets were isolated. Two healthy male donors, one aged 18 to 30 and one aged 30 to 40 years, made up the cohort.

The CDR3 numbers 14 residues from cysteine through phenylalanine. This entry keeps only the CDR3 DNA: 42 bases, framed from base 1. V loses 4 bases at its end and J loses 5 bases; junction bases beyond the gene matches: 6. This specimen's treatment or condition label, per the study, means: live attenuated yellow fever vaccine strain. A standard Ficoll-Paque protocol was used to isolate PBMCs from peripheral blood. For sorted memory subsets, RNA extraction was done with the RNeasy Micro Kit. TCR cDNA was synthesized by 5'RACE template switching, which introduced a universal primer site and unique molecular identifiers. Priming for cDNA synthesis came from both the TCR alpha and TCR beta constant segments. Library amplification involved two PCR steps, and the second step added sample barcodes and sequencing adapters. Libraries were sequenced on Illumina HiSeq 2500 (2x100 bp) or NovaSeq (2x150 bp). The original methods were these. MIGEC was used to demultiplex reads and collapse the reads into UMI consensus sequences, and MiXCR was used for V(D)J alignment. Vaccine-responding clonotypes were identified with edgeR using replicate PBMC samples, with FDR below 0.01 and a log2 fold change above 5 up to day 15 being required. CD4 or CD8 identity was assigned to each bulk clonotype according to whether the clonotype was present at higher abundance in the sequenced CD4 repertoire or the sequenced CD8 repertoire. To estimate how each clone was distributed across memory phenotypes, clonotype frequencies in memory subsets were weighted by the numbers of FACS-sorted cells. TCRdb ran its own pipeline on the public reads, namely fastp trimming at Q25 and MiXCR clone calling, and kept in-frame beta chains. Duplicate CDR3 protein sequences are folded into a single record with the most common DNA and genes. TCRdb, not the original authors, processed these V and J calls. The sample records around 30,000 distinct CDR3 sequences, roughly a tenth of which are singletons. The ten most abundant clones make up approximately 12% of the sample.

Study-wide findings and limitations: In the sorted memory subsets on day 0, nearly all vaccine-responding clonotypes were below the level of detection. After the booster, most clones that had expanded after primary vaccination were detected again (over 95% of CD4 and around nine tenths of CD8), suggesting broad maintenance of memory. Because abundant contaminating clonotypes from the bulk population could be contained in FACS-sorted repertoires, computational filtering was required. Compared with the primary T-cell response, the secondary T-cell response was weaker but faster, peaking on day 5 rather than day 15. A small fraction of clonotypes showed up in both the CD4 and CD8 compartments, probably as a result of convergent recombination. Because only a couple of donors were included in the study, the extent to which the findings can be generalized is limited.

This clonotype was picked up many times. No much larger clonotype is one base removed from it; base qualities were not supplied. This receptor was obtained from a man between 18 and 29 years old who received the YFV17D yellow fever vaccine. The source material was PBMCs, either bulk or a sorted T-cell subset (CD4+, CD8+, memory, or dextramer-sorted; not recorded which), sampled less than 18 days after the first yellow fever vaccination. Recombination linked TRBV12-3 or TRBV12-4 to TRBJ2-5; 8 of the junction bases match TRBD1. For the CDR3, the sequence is CASSSRTGTETQYF. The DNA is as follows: TGTGCCAGCAGTTCCCGGACAGGGACCGAGACCCAGTACTTC.